One and the same sample provided the 5 T cell receptor beta chains below, sequenced in a study of CXCR3-negative and CXCR3-positive naive CD8 T cells. Through 5' RACE with UMI labels, the TRB cDNA libraries were prepared. TCRdb processed the 5' RACE reads again and assigns one entry to each CDR3 protein, with no DNA. The sample totals about 130,000 distinct CDR3 sequences. Sequenced material: naive CXCR3- CD8+ T cells from blood. Subset noted: CD45RO-CCR7+CD27+CD95- naive CD8+ T cells lacking CXCR3 (TNR3-). Source of these receptors: a human donor in good health. Some clones in this sample may be carry-over from other donors' samples.

The chain combines TRBV12-3 or TRBV12-4 with TRBJ2-3; TCRdb outputs TRBD2, but without DNA this stays unchecked. There are 15 residues in the CDR3. The CDR3 loop reads CASSGTGRMGDTQYF.

This chain joins TRBV6-2 or TRBV6-3 and TRBJ2-6. Germline assignment: CDR1 MNHEY and CDR2 SVGEGT. The CDR3 contains 14 residues. CDR3 protein: CASSLSSGANVLTF.

The chain recombines TRBV20-1 with TRBJ2-1; TCRdb outputs TRBD2, but without DNA this stays unchecked. The CDR3 runs to 15 residues. Germline assignment: CDR1 DFQATT and CDR2 SNEGSKA (reference sequence). CDR3 residues: CSARDLGQGGIEQFF.

The CDR3 is CSVEGGWDTEAFF. V usage is TRBV29-1 and J usage is TRBJ1-1; no DNA is available, so the TRBD1 call from TCRdb remains unchecked. Germline assignment: CDR1 SQVTM and CDR2 ANQGSEA. This CDR3 spans 13 amino acids.

The chain is built from TRBV15 and TRBJ1-1. CDR1 and CDR2 (germline): LNHNV, YYDKDF (reference sequence). The CDR3 contains 13 residues. CDR3: CATSREEVAEAFF.